The clone carrying this T cell receptor beta chain was seen ten or more times. This specimen belongs to a study of T cells in Graves' hyperthyroidism and ophthalmopathy. Researchers amplified the TCR beta CDR3 regions from RNA transcripts. An initial round of RT-PCR targeting the TCR CDR3 relied on the HTBI primer set. In TCRdb, the multiplex PCR reads were re-called with MiXCR into one record per CDR3 protein. The table shows 500,000 or so distinct CDR3 sequences, with 15% to 20% occurring only once. Germline V gene lookup returns CDR1 SNHLY and CDR2 FYNNEI. The CDR3 contains 14 residues. With 6 bases removed from V and 3 bases from J, the gap between germline ends came to 11 bases.

This TCR was sampled from a woman under 40 with Graves' ophthalmopathy. Sequencing was carried out using blood. The chain is built from TRBV2 and TRBJ2-2, with unresolved D. CDR3 DNA sequence: TGTGCCAGCAGAGACGGACGGGACACCGGGGAGCTGTTTTTT. It codes for CASRDGRDTGELFF.